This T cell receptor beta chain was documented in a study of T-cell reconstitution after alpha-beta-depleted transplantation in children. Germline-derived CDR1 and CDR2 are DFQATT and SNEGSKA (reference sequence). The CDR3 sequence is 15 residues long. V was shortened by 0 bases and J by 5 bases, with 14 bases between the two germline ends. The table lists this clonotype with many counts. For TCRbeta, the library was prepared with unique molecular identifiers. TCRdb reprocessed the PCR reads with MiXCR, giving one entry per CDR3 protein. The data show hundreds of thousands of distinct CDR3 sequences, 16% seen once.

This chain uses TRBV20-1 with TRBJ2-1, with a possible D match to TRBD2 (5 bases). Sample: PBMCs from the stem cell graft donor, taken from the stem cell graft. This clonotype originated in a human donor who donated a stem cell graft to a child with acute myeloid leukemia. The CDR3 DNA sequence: TGCAGTGCTAGAGATCTGGAGCGGAGCCACAATGAGCAGTTCTTC. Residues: CSARDLERSHNEQFF.